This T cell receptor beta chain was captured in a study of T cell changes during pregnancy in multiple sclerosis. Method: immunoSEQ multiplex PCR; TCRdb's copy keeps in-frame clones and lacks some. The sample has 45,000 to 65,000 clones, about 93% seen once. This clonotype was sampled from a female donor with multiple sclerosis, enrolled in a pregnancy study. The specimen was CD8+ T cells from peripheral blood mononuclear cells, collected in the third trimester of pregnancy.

The CDR3 loop reads CASSLPETEAGGVNEQFF. The CDR3 DNA follows: TGTGCCAGCAGTTTACCCGAGACCGAAGCGGGAGGAGTAAATGAGCAGTTCTTC. V usage is TRBV27 and J usage is TRBJ2-1; 9 bases match TRBD2. The CDR3 length is 18 residues. Unmatched junction bases numbered 15, after V lost 2 bases and J lost 7 bases. Germline loops: CDR1 MNHEY, CDR2 SMNVEV (reference sequence).